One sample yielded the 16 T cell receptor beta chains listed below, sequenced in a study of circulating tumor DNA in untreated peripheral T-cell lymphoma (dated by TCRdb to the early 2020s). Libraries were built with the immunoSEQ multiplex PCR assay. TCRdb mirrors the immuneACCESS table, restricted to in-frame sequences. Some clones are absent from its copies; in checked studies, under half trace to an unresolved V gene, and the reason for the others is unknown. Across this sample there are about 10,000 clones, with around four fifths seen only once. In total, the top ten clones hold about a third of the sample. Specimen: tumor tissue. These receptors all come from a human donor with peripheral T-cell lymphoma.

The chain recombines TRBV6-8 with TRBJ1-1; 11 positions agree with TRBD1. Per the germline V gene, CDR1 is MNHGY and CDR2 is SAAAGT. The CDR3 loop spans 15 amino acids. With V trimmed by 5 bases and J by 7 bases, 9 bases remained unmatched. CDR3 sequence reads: CASSLDRGRGNEAFF. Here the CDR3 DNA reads TGTGCCAGCAGTCTGGACAGGGGGCGCGGAAATGAAGCTTTCTTT.

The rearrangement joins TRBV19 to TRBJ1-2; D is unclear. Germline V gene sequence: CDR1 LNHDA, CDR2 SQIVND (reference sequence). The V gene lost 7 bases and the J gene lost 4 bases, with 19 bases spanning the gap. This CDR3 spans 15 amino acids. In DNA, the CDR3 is TGTGCCAGTACCCGGGGTATAGATAAGGGCTATGGCTACACCTTC. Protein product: CASTRGIDKGYGYTF.

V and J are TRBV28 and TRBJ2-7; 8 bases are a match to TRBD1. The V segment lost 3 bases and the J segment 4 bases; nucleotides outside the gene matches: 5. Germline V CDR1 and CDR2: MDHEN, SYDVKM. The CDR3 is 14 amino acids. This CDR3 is CASSLWDRTYEQYF. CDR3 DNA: TGTGCCAGCAGTTTGTGGGACAGGACGTACGAGCAGTACTTC.

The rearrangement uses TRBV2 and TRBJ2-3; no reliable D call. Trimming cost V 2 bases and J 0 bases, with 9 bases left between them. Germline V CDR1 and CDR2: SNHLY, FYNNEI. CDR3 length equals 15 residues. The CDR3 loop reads CASSEYRPSTDTQYF. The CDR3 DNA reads TGTGCCAGCAGTGAATACCGACCTAGCACAGATACGCAGTATTTT.

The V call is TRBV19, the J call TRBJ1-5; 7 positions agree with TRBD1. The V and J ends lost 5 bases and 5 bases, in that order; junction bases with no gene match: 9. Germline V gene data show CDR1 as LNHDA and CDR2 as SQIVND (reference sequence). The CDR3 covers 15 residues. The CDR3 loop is CASSPDRDPHQPQHF. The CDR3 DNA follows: TGTGCCAGTAGTCCAGACAGGGACCCACATCAGCCCCAGCATTTT.

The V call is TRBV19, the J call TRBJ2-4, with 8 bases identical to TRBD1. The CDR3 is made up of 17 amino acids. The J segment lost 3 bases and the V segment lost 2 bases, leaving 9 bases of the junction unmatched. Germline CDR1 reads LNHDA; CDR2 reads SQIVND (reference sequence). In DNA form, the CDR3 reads TGTGCCAGTAGTATATATGGACAGGGAGAGGGCAAAAACATTCAGTACTTC. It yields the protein CASSIYGQGEGKNIQYF.

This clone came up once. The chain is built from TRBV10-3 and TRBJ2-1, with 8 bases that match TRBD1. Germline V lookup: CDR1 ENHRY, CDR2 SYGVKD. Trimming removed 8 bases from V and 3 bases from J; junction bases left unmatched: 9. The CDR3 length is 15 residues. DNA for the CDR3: TGTGCCATCGGCGACCTACAGGGGGTCTACAATGAGCAGTTCTTC. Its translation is CAIGDLQGVYNEQFF.

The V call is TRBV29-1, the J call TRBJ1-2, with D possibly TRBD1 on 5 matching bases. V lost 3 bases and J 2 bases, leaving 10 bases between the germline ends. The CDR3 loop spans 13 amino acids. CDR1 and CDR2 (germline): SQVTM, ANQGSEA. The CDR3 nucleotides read TGCAGCGTTGAGAGACAGATCAACTATGGCTACACCTTC. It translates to CSVERQINYGYTF.

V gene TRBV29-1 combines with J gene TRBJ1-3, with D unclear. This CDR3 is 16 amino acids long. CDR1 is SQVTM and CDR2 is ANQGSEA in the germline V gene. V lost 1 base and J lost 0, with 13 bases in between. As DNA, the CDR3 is TGCAGCGTTGAAGGAGAAGAGACTCTCTCTGGAAACACCATATATTTT. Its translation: CSVEGEETLSGNTIYF.

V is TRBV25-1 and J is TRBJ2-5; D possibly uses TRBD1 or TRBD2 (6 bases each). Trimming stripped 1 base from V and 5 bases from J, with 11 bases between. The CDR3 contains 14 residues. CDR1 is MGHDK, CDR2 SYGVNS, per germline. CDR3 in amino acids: CASSEFLGGETQYF. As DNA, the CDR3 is TGTGCCAGCAGTGAATTTCTAGGGGGGGAGACCCAGTACTTC.

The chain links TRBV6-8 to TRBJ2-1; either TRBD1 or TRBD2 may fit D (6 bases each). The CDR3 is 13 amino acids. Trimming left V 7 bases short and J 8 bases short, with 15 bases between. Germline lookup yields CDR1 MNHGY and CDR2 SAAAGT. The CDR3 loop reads CASMFRGPHEQFF. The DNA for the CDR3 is TGTGCCAGCATGTTTCGGGGGCCGCATGAGCAGTTCTTC.

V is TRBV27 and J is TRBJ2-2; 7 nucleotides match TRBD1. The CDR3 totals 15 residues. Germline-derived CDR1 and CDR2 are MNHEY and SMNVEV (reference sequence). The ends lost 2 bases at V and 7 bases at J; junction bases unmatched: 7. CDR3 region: CASSLGVRGFGELFF. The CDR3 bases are TGTGCCAGCAGTTTAGGGGTCAGGGGGTTCGGGGAGCTGTTTTTT.

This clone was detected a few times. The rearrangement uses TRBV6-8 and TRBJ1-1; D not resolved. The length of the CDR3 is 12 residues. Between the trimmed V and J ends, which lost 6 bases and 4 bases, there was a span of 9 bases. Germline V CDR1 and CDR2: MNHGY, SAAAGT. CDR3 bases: TGTGCCAGCAGACCCGGGAGCACTGAAGCTTTCTTT. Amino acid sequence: CASRPGSTEAFF.

The CDR3 DNA is TGTGCCAGTTCAGGGACAGGGGAAATAAGTGGCTACACCTTC. Encoded protein: CASSGTGEISGYTF. The chain couples TRBV19 to TRBJ1-2, with 10 bases aligning to TRBD1. The germline CDR1 and CDR2 sequences are LNHDA and SQIVND (reference sequence). The V gene end was trimmed by 8 bases and the J gene end by 7 bases; junction bases not matched to a gene: 10. The CDR3 is 14 amino acids. The full variable domain, in which reference TRBV19 and TRBJ1-2 provide the parts outside the CDR3, is DGGITQSPKYLFRKEGQNVTLSCEQNLNHDAMYWYRQDPGQGLRLIYYSQIVNDFQKGDIAEGYSVSREKKESFPLTVTSAQKNPTAFYLCASSGTGEISGYTFGSGTRLTVV.

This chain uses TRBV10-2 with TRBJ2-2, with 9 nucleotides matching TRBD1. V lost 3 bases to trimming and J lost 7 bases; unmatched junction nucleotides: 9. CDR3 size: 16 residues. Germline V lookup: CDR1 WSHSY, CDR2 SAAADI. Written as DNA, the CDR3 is TGCGCCAGCAGTGACCCCGGGACAGGGCATCACGGGGAGCTGTTTTTT. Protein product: CASSDPGTGHHGELFF.

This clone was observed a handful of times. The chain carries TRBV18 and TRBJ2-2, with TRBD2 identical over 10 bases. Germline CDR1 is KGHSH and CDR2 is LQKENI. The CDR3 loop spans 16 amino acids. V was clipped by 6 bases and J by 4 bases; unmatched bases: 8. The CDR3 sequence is CASSRSSSGGTGELFF. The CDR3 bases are TGTGCCAGCTCTCGCAGCTCTAGCGGGGGCACCGGGGAGCTGTTTTTT.